What follows is one T cell receptor (beta chain) and its context. This record belongs to a study of T cell responses to AZD1222 COVID-19 vaccine. Clones were read by immunoSEQ multiplex PCR, and TCRdb kept only the in-frame ones, dropping some. The sample gives 150,000 to 200,000 clones, about 92% of which show up once; about 6% is in the top ten. J gave up 2 bases and V 6 bases, and 2 bases lay outside the gene matches. The CDR3 is 13 residues long. The germline CDR1 and CDR2 sequences are SNHLY and FYNNEI. The analysis combined second doses at about 4 or about 12 weeks. Sequenced material: peripheral blood, taken 28 days after the second AZD1222 dose. This TCR was recovered from an adult who received the AZD1222 COVID-19 vaccine. The chain recombines TRBV2 with TRBJ2-5; 8 nucleotides align to TRBD1. The CDR3 loop is CASSRTGQETQYF. The DNA of the CDR3 is TGTGCCAGCAGCAGGACAGGGCAAGAGACCCAGTACTTC.